This passage covers 21 T cell receptor beta chains from one sample sequenced in a study of T cells in Graves' hyperthyroidism and ophthalmopathy. The CDR3 regions of TCR beta were amplified from RNA transcripts. RT-PCR in the first round (using the HTBI primer set) targeted the TCR CDR3. One entry per CDR3 protein, called by TCRdb with MiXCR from the multiplex PCR reads. The table shows 490,000 or so distinct CDR3 sequences, with 46% occurring only once. Sequencing was carried out using peripheral blood or thyroid tissue (not recorded which). The receptors shown here come from an adult woman with Graves' disease, either hyperthyroidism or ophthalmopathy (not recorded which).

This clonotype occurred many times. The rearrangement joins TRBV29-1 to TRBJ2-7; D tentatively fits TRBD1 or TRBD2 (5 bases each). Looked up from germline, CDR1 is SQVTM and CDR2 is ANQGSEA. The V and J ends lost 6 bases and 3 bases respectively, with 9 bases between them. The CDR3 consists of 11 residues. CDR3 bases: TGCAGCGTGGGACGGAACTACGAGCAGTACTTC. Its protein is CSVGRNYEQYF.

This clonotype was observed at least ten times. V and J are TRBV19 and TRBJ2-2; the D is unclear. V was trimmed by 3 bases and J by 5 bases, leaving 19 bases between them. Germline V gives CDR1 LNHDA, CDR2 SQIVND (reference sequence). The CDR3 sequence is 17 residues long. CDR3 DNA: TGTGCCAGTAGTATCGGCCCGGCTGGGGTTGGAACCGGGGAGCTGTTTTTT. Residues: CASSIGPAGVGTGELFF.

V and J are TRBV5-1 and TRBJ2-5, with 10 bases aligning to TRBD2. The trim removed 4 bases at V and 6 bases at J, leaving 6 bases unmatched. Germline V lookup: CDR1 SGHRS, CDR2 YFSETQ. The CDR3 has 14 residues. The CDR3 nucleotides are TGCGCCAGCAGCCCGGGACTAGCGATGCAGACCCAGTACTTC. Translated, it gives CASSPGLAMQTQYF.

This clonotype was counted between two and nine times. This sequence joins TRBV6-6 and TRBJ2-5, with 10 bases that match TRBD1. J gave up 5 bases and V 10 bases, and 10 bases lay outside the gene matches. CDR3 size: 14 residues. Germline CDR1 MNHNY, CDR2 SVGAGI (reference sequence). CDR3 sequence reads: CANSGTGEVETQYF. For the CDR3, the DNA is TGTGCCAACTCCGGGACAGGGGAAGTCGAGACCCAGTACTTC.

The sample holds many counts of this clonotype. CDR3 coding DNA: TGTGCCACCGGAGGTGGGTCTAGCAATCAGCCCCAGCATTTT. It translates to CATGGGSSNQPQHF. The rearrangement uses TRBV24-1 and TRBJ1-5; D is uncertain. V lost 9 bases, J lost 0 bases, and 11 bases lay in between. This CDR3 has 14 residues. Germline V gives CDR1 KGHDR, CDR2 SFDVKD.

This rearrangement joins TRBV2 to TRBJ1-2; 9 positions match TRBD1. The junction had 6 bases not matched to a gene; V was cut back by 8 bases and J by 8 bases. Germline loops: CDR1 SNHLY, CDR2 FYNNEI. The CDR3 totals 12 residues. CDR3 loop: CASDRDREGYTF. The CDR3 DNA reads as TGTGCCAGCGACCGGGACAGGGAAGGCTACACCTTC.

This clonotype has a count of ten or more. The rearrangement links TRBV7-2 to TRBJ1-2; D gene ambiguous. The CDR3 is 15 residues long. Germline CDR1 SGHTA, CDR2 FQGNSA. V was pared by 2 bases and J by 3 bases, with 13 bases between. For the CDR3, the DNA is TGTGCCAGCAGCTTAATCCCGGAACCCGACTATGGCTACACCTTC. Translation: CASSLIPEPDYGYTF.

This clonotype was counted a few times. The rearrangement links TRBV27 to TRBJ1-1; no definite D call. V lost 4 bases to trimming and J lost 0 bases, with 6 bases between them. This CDR3 is built from 13 residues. Germline CDR1 MNHEY, CDR2 SMNVEV (reference sequence). The CDR3 protein is CASSSAMNTEAFF. The CDR3, as DNA: TGTGCCAGCAGTTCGGCTATGAACACTGAAGCTTTCTTT.

This clonotype was counted only a few times. DNA of the CDR3: TGTGCCAGCAGCCAAGAACATCAGGTGCCCTATGGCTACACCTTC. This gives the protein CASSQEHQVPYGYTF. This chain links TRBV11-2 with TRBJ1-2; no definite D call. The CDR3 spans 15 residues. Germline assignment: CDR1 SGHAT and CDR2 FQNNGV. The V end was cut by 5 bases, the J end by 4 bases, with 17 bases between.

The chain joins TRBV7-2 to TRBJ2-7; TRBD1 or TRBD2 may be the D gene (5 bases each). The V end was cut by 5 bases, the J end by 0 bases, with 17 bases between. Germline CDR1 SGHTA, CDR2 FQGNSA. The CDR3 has 16 residues. This CDR3 reads CASSPGPPGGSYEQYF. The CDR3 nucleotides are TGTGCCAGCAGCCCAGGTCCTCCTGGGGGCTCCTACGAGCAGTACTTC.

This clonotype was found once. This likely comes from a read error, as the CDR3 has no conserved phenylalanine or tryptophan at its end. The limits of the CDR3 on the DNA are not certain, so only TCRdb's listed CDR3 is given. The chain links TRBV10-3 to TRBJ1-1. Germline assignment: CDR1 ENHRY and CDR2 SYGVKD. With termini counted, the CDR3 has 8 amino acids. The CDR3 sequence is CAISESTP.

This clonotype has ten or more counts. The CDR3 DNA follows: TGCAGTGCTAGAGATCGGATGAGAGGAGAGACCCAGTACTTC. Its protein product is CSARDRMRGETQYF. The chain uses TRBV20-1 and TRBJ2-5; D is unresolved. Trimming stripped 0 bases from V and 4 bases from J, with 12 bases between. This CDR3 has 14 amino acids. Germline CDR1 and CDR2: DFQATT and SNEGSKA (reference sequence).

This clonotype turned up a few times. This sequence may be a read error, since a much larger clone differs from it by one base. V is TRBV7-6 and J is TRBJ1-6, with 7 bases identical to TRBD1. CDR3 length equals 14 residues. Per the germline V gene, CDR1 is SGHVS and CDR2 is FNYEAQ. The V gene end was trimmed by 2 bases and the J gene end by 7 bases; junction bases not matched to a gene: 2. For the CDR3, the DNA is TGTGCCAGCAGCTTACCAGGGGGGAATTCACCCCTCCACTTT. Its translation: CASSLPGGNSPLHF. Looking up the rest from reference TRBV7-6 and TRBJ1-6 gives the full variable domain: GAGVSQSPRYKVTKRGQDVALRCDPISGHVSLYWYRQALGQGPEFLTYFNYEAQQDKSGLPNDRFSAERPEGSISTLTIQRTEQRDSAMYRCASSLPGGNSPLHFGNGTRLTVT.

The chain has TRBV24-1 and TRBJ2-1; TRBD2 might be the D (6 bases). The CDR3 is made up of 13 amino acids. The germline CDR1 and CDR2 sequences are KGHDR and SFDVKD. The V and J ends lost 2 bases and 10 bases respectively, with 11 bases between them. The DNA of the CDR3 is TGTGCCACCAGTGATTCGGGGAGGCGGGAGCAGTTCTTC. Translating it yields CATSDSGRREQFF.

The chain links TRBV29-1 to TRBJ2-2; maybe TRBD2 (5 bases). V lost 3 bases and J 6 bases, leaving 8 bases between the germline ends. Germline CDR1 SQVTM, CDR2 ANQGSEA. The CDR3 consists of 12 residues. CDR3 amino acids: CSVDRGSGELFF. For the CDR3, the DNA is TGCAGCGTTGATCGGGGTTCCGGGGAGCTGTTTTTT.

The chain employs TRBV5-1 and TRBJ2-7; the match to TRBD2 covers 10 bases. Germline assignment: CDR1 SGHRS and CDR2 YFSETQ. This CDR3 is built from 16 residues. Germline trimming cut 4 bases from V and 0 bases from J; bases unmatched to any gene: 7. CDR3 protein: CASSRLAGVGSYEQYF. CDR3 sequence (DNA): TGCGCCAGCAGCCGGCTAGCGGGAGTCGGCTCCTACGAGCAGTACTTC.

As for this clonotype: Possible read error: a much larger clone is one base away. The gene calls are TRBV5-1 and TRBJ2-7; D might be TRBD2 (6 bases). Germline CDR1 reads SGHRS; CDR2 reads YFSETQ. The CDR3 runs to 13 residues. The CDR3 nucleotides read TGCGCCAGCAGCTGGGACTTGACCTACGAGCATTACTTC. This codes for CASSWDLTYEHYF. The full variable domain, with the rest looked up from reference TRBV5-1 and TRBJ2-7, is KAGVTQTPRYLIKTRGQQVTLSCSPISGHRSVSWYQQTPGQGLQFLFEYFSETQRNKGNFPGRFSGRQFSNSRSEMNVSTLELGDSALYLCASSWDLTYEHYFGPGTRLTVT.

This clonotype was recorded at least ten times. The chain joins TRBV25-1 to TRBJ2-7, with 9 bases identical to TRBD1. J lost 6 bases, V lost 1 base, and 4 bases had no gene match. The germline gives CDR1 MGHDK, CDR2 SYGVNS. The CDR3 covers 14 residues. The DNA for the CDR3 is TGTGCCAGCAGTGAATGGACAGGGGCGGGCGAGCAGTACTTC. This encodes CASSEWTGAGEQYF.

The chain uses TRBV9 and TRBJ1-1; D is ambiguous. The CDR3 totals 16 residues. CDR1 is SGDLS and CDR2 is YYNGEE in the germline V gene. The ends were cut back, 3 bases at V and 0 bases at J, with 15 bases in the middle. The CDR3 sequence is CASSDLTGPMNTEAFF. The DNA of the CDR3 is TGTGCCAGCAGCGACCTGACCGGACCGATGAACACTGAAGCTTTCTTT.

The chain carries TRBV5-1 and TRBJ1-6; TRBD1 agrees at 7 bases. J lost 6 bases, V lost 2 bases, and 2 bases had no gene match. The V gene's germline CDR1 is SGHRS and CDR2 YFSETQ. The CDR3 extends over 14 amino acids. The CDR3 loop reads CASSLTGANSPLHF. The DNA of the CDR3 is TGCGCCAGCAGCTTAACAGGGGCTAATTCACCCCTCCACTTT.

CDR3 sequence reads: CASSFSEQESTEAFF. The CDR3 coding sequence is TGTGCCAGCAGCTTCTCGGAACAGGAAAGCACTGAAGCTTTCTTT. The chain couples TRBV7-9 to TRBJ1-1, with TRBD1 as a possible D gene (5 bases). The CDR3 is made up of 15 amino acids. The germline V gene encodes CDR1 SEHNR and CDR2 FQNEAQ (reference sequence). V was clipped by 3 bases and J by 4 bases, with 15 bases between them.